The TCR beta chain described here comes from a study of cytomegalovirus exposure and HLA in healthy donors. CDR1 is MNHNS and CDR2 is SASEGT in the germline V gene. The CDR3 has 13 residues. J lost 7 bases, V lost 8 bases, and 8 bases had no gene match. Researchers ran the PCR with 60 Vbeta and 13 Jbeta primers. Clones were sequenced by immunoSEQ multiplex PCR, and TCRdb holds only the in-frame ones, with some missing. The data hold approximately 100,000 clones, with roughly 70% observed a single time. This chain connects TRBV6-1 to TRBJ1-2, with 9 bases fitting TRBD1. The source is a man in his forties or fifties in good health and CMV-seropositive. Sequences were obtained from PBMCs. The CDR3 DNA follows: TGTGCCAGCGGATCCGGGACAGGGCTTGGCTACACCTTC. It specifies CASGSGTGLGYTF.